The rows below give T cell receptor beta chains drawn from one sample of a study of T cells in tuberculosis. TCRdb keeps only in-frame clones here, not all; method: immunoSEQ multiplex PCR. The sample consists of about 29,000 clones, about 92% of them appearing once. The sequencing sample was made of PBMCs. The receptor set was obtained from a donor aged 10-30 years with latent tuberculosis or without tuberculosis infection. Each CDR3 is given with its conserved first and last residue.

TRBJ1-2 | TRBV5-1 | CASGWDSSYTF
TRBJ2-5 | TRBV4-1 | CASSPGDRARGETQYF
TRBJ2-1 | TRBV27 | CASSPGLTFYNEQFF
TRBJ2-3 | TRBV7-9 | CASSLIGRGRYADTQYF
TRBJ1-2 | TRBV28 | CASWTGPLGYTF
TRBJ2-7 | TRBV4-1 | CASSQTQGDYEQYF
TRBJ2-5 | TRBV2 | CASSEAQGGAGEETQYF
TRBJ2-7 | TRBV6-6 | CASSYSVGPHEQYF
TRBJ2-3 | TRBV7-9 | CASSLSRTVGTDTQYF
TRBJ1-2 | TRBV27 | CASSTKTGEYGYTF
TRBJ2-3 | TRBV7-2 | CASSIQEDTQYF
TRBJ1-5 | TRBV19 | CASSRPGQGNQPQHF
TRBJ2-3 | TRBV7-2 | CASSRMRQGSADTQYF
TRBJ2-3 | TRBV14 | CASSQVGRLEDTQYF
TRBJ2-6 | TRBV6-1 | CASGGNSGANVLTF
TRBJ1-3 | TRBV7-2 | CASSPKTGGFFGNTIYF
TRBJ1-1 | TRBV28 | CASSLSWDSSNTEAFF
TRBJ2-1 | TRBV5-7 | CASSLTGLWYNEQFF
TRBJ2-3 | TRBV29-1 | CSVVTGGSADTQYF
TRBJ2-1 | TRBV21-1 | CASSKFPSAGTRQSNEQFF
TRBJ1-1 | TRBV30 | CAWSSGGRGEAFF
TRBJ1-5 | TRBV28 | CASRYRDNQPQHF
TRBJ2-3 | TRBV4-1 | CASSQDHSGGPWDTDTQYF
TRBJ2-1 | TRBV7-2 | CASSSNSYNEQFF
TRBJ2-7 | TRBV28 | CASSLDGAYEQYF
TRBJ2-1 | TRBV6-5 | CASSYSIAGATRQFF
TRBJ2-2 | TRBV19 | CASSNPPFGSGRNTGELFF
TRBJ1-2 | TRBV7-2 | CASFSYREDGYTF
TRBJ2-1 | TRBV5-1 | CASSLGASGYNEQFF
TRBJ2-3 | TRBV2 | CASGGAGDTQYF
TRBJ2-1 | TRBV7-2 | CASSRGTGGFNEQFF
TRBJ2-2 | TRBV6-5 | CASSTSGGNTGELFF
TRBJ2-7 | TRBV13 | CASSRLSGGAYEQYF